The rows below give T cell receptor beta chains drawn from one sample of a study of blood T cell repertoires in COVID-19. Assay used: immunoSEQ multiplex PCR; TCRdb lists only in-frame clones, some missing. The table lists around 270,000 clones, about 89% of them singletons, with over 7.5% in the top ten. Sequenced sample: peripheral blood. All receptors derive from a man aged 40-55 years who had recovered from COVID-19. The CDR3 runs from the conserved cysteine through the conserved F or W. The D gene is left open where the match is weak. For some rows the clone size is stated as once, few or many, or as a class when expanded; others skip it.

d_call	v_call	j_call	clone_size	cdr3_nt	cdr3_aa
-	TRBV7-9	TRBJ1-2	-	TGTGCCAGCACCATATTTACTTGGACGGAGGGAGGCTACACCTTC	CASTIFTWTEGGYTF
TRBD2	TRBV5-1	TRBJ2-2	-	TGCGCCAGCAGCTGGGGGACTAGCGGGGGTAACACCGGGGAGCTGTTTTTT	CASSWGTSGGNTGELFF
-	TRBV7-2	TRBJ1-5	-	TGTGCCAGCAGCTTAGTAACAGGGCATTCCCAGCCCCAGCATTTT	CASSLVTGHSQPQHF
-	TRBV29-1	TRBJ1-2	-	TGCAGCGTTGAGAGTTCCCCGACAGGAGTCTATGGCTACACCTTC	CSVESSPTGVYGYTF
TRBD2	TRBV5-1	TRBJ2-5	-	TGCGCCAGCAGCTTGGTGACTAGCACAGAGACCCAGTACTTC	CASSLVTSTETQYF
TRBD1	TRBV7-9	TRBJ1-5	-	TGTGCCAGCAGCGGAGGACAGGGAGGACAGCCCCAGCATTTT	CASSGGQGGQPQHF
-	TRBV4-2	TRBJ2-7	-	TGTGCCAGCAGCCAAGACGGGGGAGTCTACGAGCAGTACTTC	CASSQDGGVYEQYF
-	TRBV6-2/TRBV6-3	TRBJ2-7	-	TGTGCCAGCAGTGACATTAATGATCTCGGCGAGCAGTACTTC	CASSDINDLGEQYF
-	TRBV15	TRBJ1-3	-	TGTGCCACCAGCAGAGATGGAGGGGCAGGAAACACCATATATTTT	CATSRDGGAGNTIYF
-	TRBV4-3	TRBJ2-5	-	TGCGCCAGCAGCCCCCCGGACAGATTTGGGCAAGAGACCCAGTACTTC	CASSPPDRFGQETQYF
TRBD2	TRBV5-1	TRBJ2-7	once	TGCGCCAGCAGCTTGGGGGCGGTAGCGGGAGGGCCTGGCGAGCAGTACTTC	CASSLGAVAGGPGEQYF
-	TRBV5-1	TRBJ2-7	-	TGCGCCAGCAGCTTGGAGCCCTACGAGCAGTACTTC	CASSLEPYEQYF
TRBD1	TRBV5-1	TRBJ2-1	-	TGCGCCAGCAACGAGCCGGGACAGGGGGCGGGGGAGCAGTTCTTC	CASNEPGQGAGEQFF
-	TRBV7-9	TRBJ2-1	-	TGTGCCAGCAGCCTGGACGGGAGCTCCTACAATGAGCAGTTCTTC	CASSLDGSSYNEQFF
-	TRBV24-1	TRBJ1-4	-	TGTGCCACAAAATTTGTGCCCCTGGCGAGGTGTGAAAAACTGTTTTTT	CATKFVPLARCEKLFF
-	TRBV28	TRBJ2-3	-	TGTGCCAGCAGTTTAGGGCGGGTACTAGGCACAGATACGCAGTATTTT	CASSLGRVLGTDTQYF
-	TRBV5-1	TRBJ1-4	-	TGCGCCAGCAGCTCCAGGGGAGGGAGTGATGAAAAACTGTTTTTT	CASSSRGGSDEKLFF
TRBD1	TRBV3-1/TRBV3-2	TRBJ1-5	-	TGTGCCAGCAGCCCAGGGACAGTATTAAATCAGCCCCAGCATTTT	CASSPGTVLNQPQHF
TRBD1	TRBV7-6	TRBJ1-5	few	TGTGCCAGCAAGGTCGGGACAGGGGACAATCAGCCCCAGCATTTT	CASKVGTGDNQPQHF
-	TRBV24-1	TRBJ1-1	-	TGTGCCACCAGTGATATTGGCGGGGTGGGGCACACTGAAGCTTTCTTT	CATSDIGGVGHTEAFF
-	TRBV10-3	TRBJ2-5	-	TGTGCCATCAGTGAGCGGGGAGAGACCCAGTACTTC	CAISERGETQYF
TRBD2	TRBV7-9	TRBJ2-3	-	TGTGCCAGCAGCCGGACTAGCGGGGGAGTTCGAACAGATACGCAGTATTTT	CASSRTSGGVRTDTQYF
-	TRBV19	TRBJ2-3	once	TGTGCCAGTAGTATTCCCGCAGATACGCAGTATTTT	CASSIPADTQYF
-	TRBV18	TRBJ2-1	-	TGTGCCAGCTCACCACTTTCCGGGGACAATGAGCAGTTCTTC	CASSPLSGDNEQFF
-	TRBV15	TRBJ2-6	-	TGTGCCACCAGCACCACAGGGGGGGCTGTGTTTGGCAACGTCCTGACTTTC	CATSTTGGAVFGNVLTF
TRBD2	TRBV5-1	TRBJ2-3	once	TGCGCCAGCAGCTTTGGTAGCGGGGGCGGGGCAGATACGCAGTATTTT	CASSFGSGGGADTQYF
TRBD1	TRBV10-3	TRBJ1-1	once	TGTGCCATCAGTGAGGGACAGGGATTGCGCACTGAAGCTTTCTTT	CAISEGQGLRTEAFF
-	TRBV9	TRBJ1-1	once	TGTGCCAGCAGTGCCGGGAGGAACACTGAAGCTTTCTTT	CASSAGRNTEAFF
TRBD2	TRBV28	TRBJ2-5	-	TGTGCCAGCAGTTTACTGGGACTAGATAAAGAGACCCAGTACTTC	CASSLLGLDKETQYF
TRBD2	TRBV5-1	TRBJ2-5	-	TGCGCCAGCAGACGCGGACTAGCAGCTCAAGAGACCCAGTACTTC	CASRRGLAAQETQYF
-	TRBV3-1/TRBV3-2	TRBJ1-3	-	TGTGCCAGCAGCCAAGATGGGCAGGTCAGAAACACCATATATTTT	CASSQDGQVRNTIYF
-	TRBV2	TRBJ1-2	-	TGTGCCAGCAAATCATTTAACAGGGAGCGTAACTATGGCTACACCTTC	CASKSFNRERNYGYTF
-	TRBV10-3	TRBJ2-7	-	TGTGCCATCAGTGAGCAGGACAGCTACGAGCAGTACTTC	CAISEQDSYEQYF
TRBD1	TRBV27	TRBJ1-1	-	TGTGCCAGCAGGTACTGGACAGGGGTGAACACTGAAGCTTTCTTT	CASRYWTGVNTEAFF
TRBD1	TRBV15	TRBJ2-5	-	TGTGCCACCAGCAGAGCCATGACAGGGTTATCGGAGACCCAGTACTTC	CATSRAMTGLSETQYF
-	TRBV5-4	TRBJ2-5	-	TGTGCCAGCAGCTTGGACAGGAACCTAAGGGGGACCCAGTACTTC	CASSLDRNLRGTQYF
-	TRBV7-8	TRBJ1-2	-	TGTGCCAGCAGCTTAGGGACAGACTATGGCTACACCTTC	CASSLGTDYGYTF
TRBD1	TRBV5-5	TRBJ1-2	-	TGTGCCAGCAGCTTGGGCAGGGGGTACTATGGCTACACCTTC	CASSLGRGYYGYTF
TRBD1	TRBV6-2/TRBV6-3	TRBJ1-1	-	TGTGCCAGCAGCGACAGGGTCAAGAACACTGAAGCTTTCTTT	CASSDRVKNTEAFF
-	TRBV6-5	TRBJ2-5	-	TGTGCCAGCAGCCCAGGGGAGCGTGAGGAGTACTTC	CASSPGEREEYF
-	TRBV28	TRBJ1-2	-	TGTGCCAGCAGTTTAAACAGAAACTATGGCTACACCTTC	CASSLNRNYGYTF
-	TRBV30	TRBJ1-3	-	TGTGCCTGGAGTGGTTGGAGGCCTGGAAACACCATATATTTT	CAWSGWRPGNTIYF
TRBD2	TRBV29-1	TRBJ2-1	-	TGCAGCGCCGGGACTAGCGGGGGGGCCGTTGAGCAGTTCTTC	CSAGTSGGAVEQFF
TRBD2	TRBV2	TRBJ2-7	-	TGTGCCAGCAGTCGACTAGCGGGGAGATACGAGCAGTACTTC	CASSRLAGRYEQYF
TRBD1	TRBV11-2	TRBJ2-7	-	TGTGCCAGCAGTTGGGACAGATCCTACGAGCAGTACTTC	CASSWDRSYEQYF
-	TRBV5-4	TRBJ2-7	-	TGTGCCAGCAGCTTTTGGCCCGCATCCCCCGAGCAGTACTTC	CASSFWPASPEQYF
-	TRBV2	TRBJ2-1	-	TGTGCCAGCAGCCGAACTAGAGCCAATGAGCAGTTCTTC	CASSRTRANEQFF
TRBD2	TRBV6-5	TRBJ2-7	-	TGTGCCAGCAGTTACTCGATTGGCACTAGCGGCTACGAGCAGTACTTC	CASSYSIGTSGYEQYF
-	TRBV27	TRBJ1-5	-	TGTGCCAGCAGTTCACTAAGTGTAGCGAAAAATCAGCCCCAGCATTTT	CASSSLSVAKNQPQHF
TRBD1	TRBV6-5	TRBJ1-5	-	TGTGCCAGCAGTCGGGACAGGGGTGGCAATCAGCCCCAGCATTTT	CASSRDRGGNQPQHF
TRBD2	TRBV12-3/TRBV12-4	TRBJ2-3	-	TGTGCCAGCAGAAGACTAGCCGCAGATACGCAGTATTTT	CASRRLAADTQYF